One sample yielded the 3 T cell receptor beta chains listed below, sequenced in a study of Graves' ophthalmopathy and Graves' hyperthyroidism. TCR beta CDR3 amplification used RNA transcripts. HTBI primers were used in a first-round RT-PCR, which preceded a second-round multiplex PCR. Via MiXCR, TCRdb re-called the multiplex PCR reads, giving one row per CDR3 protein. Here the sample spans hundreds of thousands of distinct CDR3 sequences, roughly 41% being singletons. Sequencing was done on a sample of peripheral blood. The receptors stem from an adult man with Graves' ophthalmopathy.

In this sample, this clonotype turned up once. CDR3 DNA sequence: TGTGCCATTAGGGCTAGCGGACGCTACGAGCAGTACTTC. Residues: CAIRASGRYEQYF. This chain connects TRBV2 to TRBJ2-7, with TRBD2 identical over 7 bases. The CDR3 length is 13 residues. CDR1 is SNHLY, CDR2 FYNNEI, per germline. The V and J ends lost 10 bases and 3 bases, in that order; junction bases with no gene match: 9.

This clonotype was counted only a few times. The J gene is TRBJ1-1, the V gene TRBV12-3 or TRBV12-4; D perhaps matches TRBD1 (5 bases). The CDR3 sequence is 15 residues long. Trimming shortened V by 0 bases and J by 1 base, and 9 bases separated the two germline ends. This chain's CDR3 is CASSLATVQNTEAFF. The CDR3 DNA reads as TGTGCCAGCAGTTTAGCGACAGTTCAGAACACTGAAGCTTTCTTT.

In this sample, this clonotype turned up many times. The DNA of the CDR3 is TGTGCCAGCAGCCCCACCCAGGGGCAGGGTGGATACGGCTACACCTTC. It yields the protein CASSPTQGQGGYGYTF. The gene calls are TRBV9 and TRBJ1-2, with a tentative D call TRBD1 (6 bases). Germline V gene lookup returns CDR1 SGDLS and CDR2 YYNGEE. The CDR3 has 16 residues. The V gene lost 4 bases and the J gene lost 8 bases, with 24 bases spanning the gap.